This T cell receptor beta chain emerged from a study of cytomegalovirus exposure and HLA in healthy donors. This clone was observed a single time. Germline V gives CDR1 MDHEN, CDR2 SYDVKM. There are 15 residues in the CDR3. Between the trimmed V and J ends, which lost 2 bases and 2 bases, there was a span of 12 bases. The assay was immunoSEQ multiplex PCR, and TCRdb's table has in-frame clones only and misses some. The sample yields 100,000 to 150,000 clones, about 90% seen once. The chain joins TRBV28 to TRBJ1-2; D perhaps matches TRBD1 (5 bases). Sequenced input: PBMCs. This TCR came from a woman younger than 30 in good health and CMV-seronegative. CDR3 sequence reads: CASSLVRGPNYGYTF. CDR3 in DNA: TGTGCCAGCAGTTTAGTAAGGGGCCCCAACTATGGCTACACCTTC.